The clone carrying this T cell receptor (beta chain) was counted a single time. Clones were sequenced by immunoSEQ multiplex PCR, and TCRdb holds only the in-frame ones, with some missing. The sample includes roughly 72,000 clones, about 93% of them seen just once. The data are from a study of technical replicates of blood from several donors. With V trimmed by 3 bases and J by 6 bases, 17 bases remained unmatched. The CDR3 sequence is 18 residues long. From germline, CDR1 is SGHRS and CDR2 YFSETQ. The chain combines TRBV5-1 with TRBJ1-1; 10 bases are a match to TRBD1. The specimen sequenced was T cells isolated from PBMCs. This sequence originates from a human donor in good health. This CDR3 is CASSSGATGGLLNPEAFF. CDR3 DNA sequence: TGCGCCAGCAGCTCGGGGGCGACAGGGGGCTTACTTAATCCTGAAGCTTTCTTT.